This note documents a single T cell receptor (beta chain) sequence. This entry is derived from a study of cytomegalovirus exposure and HLA in healthy donors. Primers for the PCR totalled 60 Vbeta and 13 Jbeta. Clones were sequenced by immunoSEQ multiplex PCR, and TCRdb holds only the in-frame ones, with some missing. This repertoire shows more than 90,000 clones, roughly four fifths found once; its top ten account for 0.5% to 0.65%. Germline V gives CDR1 DFQATT, CDR2 SNEGSKA (reference sequence). The length of the CDR3 is 11 residues. V lost 8 bases to trimming and J lost 3 bases, with 11 bases between them.

Material for sequencing was PBMCs. This receptor was obtained from a young man in good health and CMV-seronegative. The V gene is TRBV20-1, the J gene TRBJ2-7; D is perhaps TRBD2 (6 bases). This CDR3 reads CSPYGGYEQYF. The CDR3 DNA reads TGCAGTCCCTACGGGGGCTACGAGCAGTACTTC.